The sequence of this T cell receptor (beta chain) was determined in a study of T-cell memory formation after mild COVID-19. UMIs and sample barcodes were carried by the TCR alpha and TCR beta cDNA libraries that 5'RACE produced using constant-segment primers. Via MiXCR, TCRdb re-called the 5' RACE reads, giving one row per CDR3 protein. This table holds under 350,000 distinct CDR3 sequences, 15% to 20% found once. Study-wide findings and caveats: The study detected some responding clones in pre-infection memory, suggesting cross-reactive memory joined. Contracting CD4+ clones were located mainly in CM and EM, and CD8+ clones in EMRA. Second-wave clones with a day 37 peak had unconfirmed SARS-CoV-2 specificity.

This clonotype was seen repeatedly, ten times or more. The antigen is undetermined. Sequenced material: PBMCs or a T cell subset sorted from them (not recorded which). The sequence derives from a man aged 18 to 30 who had mild COVID-19 (a few samples of this study predate the infection). Cell type and time point are not known.

Here the CDR3 DNA reads TGTGCCAGCAGCACCTCCCAGGGGAGTGAGCAGTTCTTC. Its protein product is CASSTSQGSEQFF. The J gene is TRBJ2-1, the V gene TRBV7-6; maybe TRBD1 (6 bases). Trimming pared 5 bases from V and 9 bases from J, leaving 14 bases between. CDR3 length: 13 residues. Germline CDR1 SGHVS, CDR2 FNYEAQ.